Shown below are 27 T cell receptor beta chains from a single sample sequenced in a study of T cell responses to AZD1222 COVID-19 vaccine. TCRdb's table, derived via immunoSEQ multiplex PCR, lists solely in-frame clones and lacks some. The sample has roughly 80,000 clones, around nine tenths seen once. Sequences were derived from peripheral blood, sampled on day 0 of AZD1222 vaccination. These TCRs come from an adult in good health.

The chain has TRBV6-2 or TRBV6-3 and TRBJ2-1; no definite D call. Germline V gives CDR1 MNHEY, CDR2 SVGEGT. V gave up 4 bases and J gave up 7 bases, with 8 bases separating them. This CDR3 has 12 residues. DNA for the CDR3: TGTGCCAGCAGTTTGGCCCAAAATGAGCAGTTCTTC. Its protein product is CASSLAQNEQFF.

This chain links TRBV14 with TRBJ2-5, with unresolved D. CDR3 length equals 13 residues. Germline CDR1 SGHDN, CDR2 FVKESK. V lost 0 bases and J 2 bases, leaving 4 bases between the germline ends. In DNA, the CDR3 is TGTGCCAGCAGCCAAGAGCTTCAAGAGACCCAGTACTTC. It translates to CASSQELQETQYF.

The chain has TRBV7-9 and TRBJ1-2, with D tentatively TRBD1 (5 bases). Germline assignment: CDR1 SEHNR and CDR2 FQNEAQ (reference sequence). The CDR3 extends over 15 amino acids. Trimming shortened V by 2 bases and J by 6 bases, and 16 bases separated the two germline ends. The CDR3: CASSLSLPGLHGYTF. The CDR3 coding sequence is TGTGCCAGCAGCTTAAGCTTACCAGGGTTGCATGGCTACACCTTC.

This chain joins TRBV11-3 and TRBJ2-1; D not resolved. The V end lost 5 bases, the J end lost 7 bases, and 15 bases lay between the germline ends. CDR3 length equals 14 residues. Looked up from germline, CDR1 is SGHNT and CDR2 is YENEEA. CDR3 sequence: CASSAIALGNEQFF. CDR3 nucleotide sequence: TGTGCCAGCAGCGCGATCGCCCTAGGGAATGAGCAGTTCTTC.

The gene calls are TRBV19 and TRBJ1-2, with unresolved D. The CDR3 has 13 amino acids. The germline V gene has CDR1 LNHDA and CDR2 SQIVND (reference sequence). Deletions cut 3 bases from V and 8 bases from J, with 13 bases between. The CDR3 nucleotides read TGTGCCAGTAGTATCTACTATAGGGAAGGCTACACCTTC. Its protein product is CASSIYYREGYTF.

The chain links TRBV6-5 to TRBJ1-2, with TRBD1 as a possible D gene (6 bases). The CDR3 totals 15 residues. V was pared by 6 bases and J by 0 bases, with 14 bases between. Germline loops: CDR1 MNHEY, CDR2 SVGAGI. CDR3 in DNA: TGTGCCAGCAGCCACGCGGACAGATCTAACTATGGCTACACCTTC. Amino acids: CASSHADRSNYGYTF.

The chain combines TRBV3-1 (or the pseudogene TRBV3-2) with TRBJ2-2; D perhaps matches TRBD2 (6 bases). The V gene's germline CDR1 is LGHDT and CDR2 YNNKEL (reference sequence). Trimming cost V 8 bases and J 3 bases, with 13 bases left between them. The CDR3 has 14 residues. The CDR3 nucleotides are TGTGCCAGCGGGATCGGGAGTTACACCGGGGAGCTGTTTTTT. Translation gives CASGIGSYTGELFF.

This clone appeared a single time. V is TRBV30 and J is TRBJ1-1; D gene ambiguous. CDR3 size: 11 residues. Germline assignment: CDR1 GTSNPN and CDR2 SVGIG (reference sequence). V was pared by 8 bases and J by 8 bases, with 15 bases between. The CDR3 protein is CALSPRAEAFF. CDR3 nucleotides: TGTGCCCTGTCGCCAAGGGCAGAAGCTTTCTTT. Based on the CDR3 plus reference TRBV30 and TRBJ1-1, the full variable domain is SQTIHQWPATLVQPVGSPLSLECTVEGTSNPNLYWYRQAAGRGLQLLFYSVGIGQISSEVPQNLSASRPQDRQFILSSKKLLLSDSGFYLCALSPRAEAFFGQGTRLTVV.

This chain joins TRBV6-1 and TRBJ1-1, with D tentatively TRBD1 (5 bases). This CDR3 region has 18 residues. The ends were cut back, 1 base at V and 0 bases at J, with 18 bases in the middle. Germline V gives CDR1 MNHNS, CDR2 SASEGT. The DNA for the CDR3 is TGTGCCAGCAGTGAAGTGAGGGGCGCATCAAAACTGAACACTGAAGCTTTCTTT. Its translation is CASSEVRGASKLNTEAFF.

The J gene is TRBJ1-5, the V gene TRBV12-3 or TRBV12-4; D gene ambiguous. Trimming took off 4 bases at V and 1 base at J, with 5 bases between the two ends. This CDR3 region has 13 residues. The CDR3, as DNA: TGTGCCAGCAGTTACCTGAGCAATCAGCCCCAGCATTTT. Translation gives CASSYLSNQPQHF.

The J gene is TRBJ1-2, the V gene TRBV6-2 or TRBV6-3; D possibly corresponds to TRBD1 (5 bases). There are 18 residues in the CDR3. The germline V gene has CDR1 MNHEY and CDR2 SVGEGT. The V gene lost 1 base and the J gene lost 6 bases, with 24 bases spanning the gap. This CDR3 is CASSYYLALLKGRDGYTF. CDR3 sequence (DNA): TGTGCCAGCAGTTACTACCTCGCCCTATTGAAGGGGAGGGATGGCTACACCTTC.

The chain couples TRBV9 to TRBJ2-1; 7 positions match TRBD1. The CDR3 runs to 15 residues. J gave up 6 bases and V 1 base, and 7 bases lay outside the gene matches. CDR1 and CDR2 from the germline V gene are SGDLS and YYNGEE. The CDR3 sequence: CASSVQGQSSNEQFF. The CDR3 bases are TGTGCCAGCAGCGTACAGGGACAGAGTTCCAATGAGCAGTTCTTC.

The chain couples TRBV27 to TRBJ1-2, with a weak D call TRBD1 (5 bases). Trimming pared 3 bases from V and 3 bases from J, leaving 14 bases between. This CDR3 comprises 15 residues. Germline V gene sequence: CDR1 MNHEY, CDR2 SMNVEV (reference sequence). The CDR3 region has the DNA TGTGCCAGCAGTTTTGATCGGGACCAGTACTATGGCTACACCTTC. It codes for CASSFDRDQYYGYTF.

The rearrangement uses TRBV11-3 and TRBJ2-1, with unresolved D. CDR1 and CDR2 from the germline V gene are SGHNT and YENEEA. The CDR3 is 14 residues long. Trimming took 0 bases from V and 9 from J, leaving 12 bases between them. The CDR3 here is CASSLDHASSEQFF. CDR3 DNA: TGTGCCAGCAGCTTAGATCACGCCTCGAGTGAGCAGTTCTTC.

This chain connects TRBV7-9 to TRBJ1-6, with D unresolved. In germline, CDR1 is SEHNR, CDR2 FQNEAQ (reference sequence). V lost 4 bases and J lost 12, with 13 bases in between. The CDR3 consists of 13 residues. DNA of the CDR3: TGTGCCAGCAGCTCGGCGAATCCCCGACCCCTCCACTTT. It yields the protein CASSSANPRPLHF.

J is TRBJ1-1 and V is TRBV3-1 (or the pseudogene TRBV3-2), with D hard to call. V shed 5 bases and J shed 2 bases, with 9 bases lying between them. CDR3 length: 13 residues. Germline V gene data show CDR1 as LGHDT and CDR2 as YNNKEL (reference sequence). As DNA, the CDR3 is TGTGCCAGCAGCGAGGCGCAAAACACTGAAGCTTTCTTT. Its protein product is CASSEAQNTEAFF.

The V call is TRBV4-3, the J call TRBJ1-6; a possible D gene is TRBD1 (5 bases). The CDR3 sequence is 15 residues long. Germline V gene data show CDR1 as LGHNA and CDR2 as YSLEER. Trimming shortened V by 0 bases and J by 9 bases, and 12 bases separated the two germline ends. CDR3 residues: CASSQDRVVGSPLHF. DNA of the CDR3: TGCGCCAGCAGCCAAGACAGGGTCGTGGGTTCACCCCTCCACTTT.

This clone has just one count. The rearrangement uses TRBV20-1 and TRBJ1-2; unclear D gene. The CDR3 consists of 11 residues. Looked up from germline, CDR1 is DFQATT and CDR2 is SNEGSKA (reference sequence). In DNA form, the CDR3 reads TGCAGCCCCCAGCCAGAGTCTGGCTACACCTTC. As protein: CSPQPESGYTF.

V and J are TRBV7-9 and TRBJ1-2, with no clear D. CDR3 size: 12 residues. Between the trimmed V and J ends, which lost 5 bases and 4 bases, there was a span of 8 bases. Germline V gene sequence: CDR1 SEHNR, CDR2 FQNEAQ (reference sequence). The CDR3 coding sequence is TGTGCCAGCAGCACTTCGACCTATGGCTACACCTTC. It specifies CASSTSTYGYTF. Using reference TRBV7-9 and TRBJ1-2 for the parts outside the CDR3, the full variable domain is DTGVSQNPRHKITKRGQNVTFRCDPISEHNRLYWYRQTLGQGPEFLTYFQNEAQLEKSRLLSDRFSAERPKGSFSTLEIQRTEQGDSAMYLCASSTSTYGYTFGSGTRLTVV.

Here the CDR3 reads CASSLLPQYEQYF. CDR3 nucleotide sequence: TGCGCCAGCAGCTTGCTGCCCCAGTACGAGCAGTACTTC. The rearrangement uses TRBV5-1 and TRBJ2-7, with no clear D. Germline CDR1 and CDR2: SGHRS and YFSETQ. The CDR3 runs 13 residues. V dropped 1 base and J dropped 4 bases, with 9 bases sitting between them.

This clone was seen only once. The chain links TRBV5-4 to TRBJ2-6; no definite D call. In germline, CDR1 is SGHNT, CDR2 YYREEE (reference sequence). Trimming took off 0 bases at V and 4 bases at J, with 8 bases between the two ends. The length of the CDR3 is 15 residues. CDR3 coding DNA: TGTGCCAGCAGCTTGGGGATGACCGGGGCCAACGTCCTGACTTTC. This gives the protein CASSLGMTGANVLTF.

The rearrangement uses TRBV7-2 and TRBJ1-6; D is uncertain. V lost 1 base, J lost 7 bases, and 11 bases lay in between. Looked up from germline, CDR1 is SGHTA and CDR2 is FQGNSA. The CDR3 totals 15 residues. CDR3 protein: CASSLVSGINSPLHF. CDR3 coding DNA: TGTGCCAGCAGCTTAGTTTCGGGGATCAATTCACCCCTCCACTTT.

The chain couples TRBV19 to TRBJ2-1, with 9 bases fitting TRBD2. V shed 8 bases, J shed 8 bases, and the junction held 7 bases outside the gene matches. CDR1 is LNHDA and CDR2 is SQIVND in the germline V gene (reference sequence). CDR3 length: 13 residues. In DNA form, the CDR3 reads TGTGCCAGTCGGGCGGGAGGGGGCTATGAGCAGTTCTTC. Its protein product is CASRAGGGYEQFF.

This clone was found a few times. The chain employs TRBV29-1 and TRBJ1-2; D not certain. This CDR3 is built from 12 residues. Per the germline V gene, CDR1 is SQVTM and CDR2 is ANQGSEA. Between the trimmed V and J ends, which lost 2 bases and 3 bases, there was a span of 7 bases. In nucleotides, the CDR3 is TGCAGCGTTGAACAGCCCGACTATGGCTACACCTTC. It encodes CSVEQPDYGYTF.

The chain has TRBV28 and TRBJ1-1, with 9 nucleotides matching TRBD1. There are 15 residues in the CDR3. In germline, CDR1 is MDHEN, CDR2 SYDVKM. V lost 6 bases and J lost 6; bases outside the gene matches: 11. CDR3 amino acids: CASRFLDRGNAEAFF. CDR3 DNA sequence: TGTGCCAGCAGATTCCTCGACAGGGGGAATGCTGAAGCTTTCTTT.

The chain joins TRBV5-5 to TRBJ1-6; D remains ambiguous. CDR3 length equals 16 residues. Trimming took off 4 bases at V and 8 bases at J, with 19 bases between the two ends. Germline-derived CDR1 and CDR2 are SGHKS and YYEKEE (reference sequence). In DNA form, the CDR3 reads TGTGCCAGCAGCGGTGGGCCGTCTAGTATCGATTCACCCCTCCACTTT. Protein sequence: CASSGGPSSIDSPLHF.

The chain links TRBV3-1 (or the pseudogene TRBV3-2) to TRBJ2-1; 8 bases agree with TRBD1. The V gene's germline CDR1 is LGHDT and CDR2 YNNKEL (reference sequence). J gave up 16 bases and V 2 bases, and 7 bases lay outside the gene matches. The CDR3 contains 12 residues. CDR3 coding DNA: TGTGCCAGCAGCCAATGGACAGGGTTCCACTTCTTC. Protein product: CASSQWTGFHFF.